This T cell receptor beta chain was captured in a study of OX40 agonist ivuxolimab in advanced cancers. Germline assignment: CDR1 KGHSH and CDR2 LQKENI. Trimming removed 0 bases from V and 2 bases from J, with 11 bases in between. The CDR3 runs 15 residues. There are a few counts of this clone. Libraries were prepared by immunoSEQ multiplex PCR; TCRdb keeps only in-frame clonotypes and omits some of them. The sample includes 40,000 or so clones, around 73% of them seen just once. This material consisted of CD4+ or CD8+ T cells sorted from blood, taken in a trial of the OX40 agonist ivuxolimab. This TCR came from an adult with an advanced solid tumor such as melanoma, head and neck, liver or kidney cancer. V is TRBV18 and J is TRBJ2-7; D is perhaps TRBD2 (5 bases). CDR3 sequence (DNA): TGTGCCAGCTCACCACCGGAGGCTCCGGCCTACGAGCAGTACTTC. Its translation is CASSPPEAPAYEQYF.